These 7 T cell receptor beta chains were sequenced from one sample in a study of identical twins. Each CDR3 protein is one row after TCRdb ran MiXCR on the 5' RACE reads. Of about 520,000 distinct CDR3 sequences in the sample, 20% to 25% are singletons; the top ten hold around 0.9%. The sample was also reused in another study, on T cells expressing NK-cell markers.

Sequencing was carried out using CD4+ T cells sorted from blood. Every receptor here comes from a woman aged 18-29 years in good health.

This chain joins TRBV20-1 and TRBJ2-2; D possibly corresponds to TRBD2 (5 bases). This CDR3 is 13 amino acids long. Germline V CDR1 and CDR2: DFQATT, SNEGSKA (reference sequence). The V and J ends lost 5 bases and 6 bases respectively, with 13 bases between them. CDR3 protein: CSAHNPSSGELFF. CDR3 in DNA: TGCAGTGCTCATAACCCTAGCTCCGGGGAGCTGTTTTTT.

This clonotype turned up a few times. The chain employs TRBV7-9 and TRBJ2-3, with D possibly matching TRBD2 (5 bases). This CDR3 has 12 amino acids. Trimming removed 3 bases at V and 5 bases at J, with 6 bases between. Germline values: CDR1 SEHNR, CDR2 FQNEAQ (reference sequence). CDR3 DNA: TGTGCCAGCAGCTTTGCGGGAGATACGCAGTATTTT. Residues: CASSFAGDTQYF.

The V gene is TRBV9, the J gene TRBJ1-1; D is undetermined. Between the trimmed V and J ends, which lost 1 base and 4 bases, there was a span of 14 bases. The CDR3 is 15 residues long. Germline CDR1 reads SGDLS; CDR2 reads YYNGEE. The CDR3 DNA sequence: TGTGCCAGCAGCGTAAAAGGGAATTTGGGCACTGAAGCTTTCTTT. Protein: CASSVKGNLGTEAFF.

This clonotype was seen repeatedly, ten times or more. CDR3 loop: CASSRHRDRDRYTF. The DNA of the CDR3 is TGTGCCAGCAGTCGGCACCGGGACAGGGACCGCTACACCTTC. This chain connects TRBV12-3 or TRBV12-4 to TRBJ1-2; TRBD1 agrees at 9 bases. Germline trimming cut 5 bases from V and 9 bases from J; bases unmatched to any gene: 10. The CDR3 totals 14 residues.

This chain connects TRBV12-3 or TRBV12-4 to TRBJ1-1, with a weak D call TRBD1 (5 bases). This CDR3 has 13 amino acids. The V gene lost 4 bases and the J gene lost 5 bases, with 11 bases spanning the gap. This chain's CDR3 is CASSSRERTEAFF. The CDR3 DNA sequence: TGTGCCAGCAGTTCCAGGGAAAGGACTGAAGCTTTCTTT.

This clonotype was observed at least ten times. V and J are TRBV12-3 or TRBV12-4 and TRBJ2-3; 7 nucleotides match TRBD2. This CDR3 contains 17 residues. With 4 bases clipped from V and 0 bases from J, the junction kept 10 bases outside the gene matches. CDR3: CASSSPREGRSTDTQYF. CDR3 nucleotide sequence: TGTGCCAGCAGTTCCCCCAGGGAGGGAAGGAGCACAGATACGCAGTATTTT.

This clonotype was seen only a few times. The chain employs TRBV6-5 and TRBJ2-5; possibly TRBD1 or TRBD2 for D (5 bases each). The V gene lost 4 bases and the J gene lost 3 bases, with 9 bases spanning the gap. The CDR3 contains 13 residues. In germline, CDR1 is MNHEY, CDR2 SVGAGI. The CDR3 region is CASSSGAEETQYF. The CDR3 DNA follows: TGTGCCAGCAGTTCCGGGGCCGAAGAGACCCAGTACTTC.